This entry is about one TCR beta chain. From germline, CDR1 is ENHRY and CDR2 SYGVKD. Trimming took 8 bases from V and 2 from J, leaving 10 bases between them. The CDR3 is 12 amino acids. The sequenced patients had an expansion of CD8+CD57+ cells seen by flow cytometry. This sample stems from a study of CD8+CD57+ T cells in acquired aplastic anemia. The TCR beta profiling, which covered VDJ combination and CDR3 sequence, was carried out using genomic DNA as the template. Each CDR3 protein gets one entry after TCRdb re-called the reads with MiXCR. Of approximately 170,000 distinct CDR3 sequences in the sample, around 47% were seen once.

The chain recombines TRBV10-3 with TRBJ2-7, with TRBD1 as a possible D gene (6 bases). The sample comprised sorted CD4+, CD8+, or CD8+CD57+ T cells (not recorded which) from PBMCs. This receptor was identified in a human donor with aplastic anemia. For the CDR3, the DNA is TGTGCCATCGGTTGGGACACCTACGAGCAGTACTTC. This sequence encodes CAIGWDTYEQYF.